This T cell receptor beta chain originates from a study of T cells after yellow fever vaccination. In the study overall: SMART-Seq v4 Ultra Low Input prepared libraries from low-cell fractions. Findings and limits, study-wide: It was the secondary response that reached its peak faster, day 5 versus 15, but it was weaker. Clones that expanded after primary vaccination mostly reappeared after the booster (just under 98% CD4, 88% CD8).

Between the trimmed V and J ends, which lost 5 bases and 5 bases, there was a span of 18 bases. CDR3 length equals 15 residues. TCRdb re-analysed the 5' RACE reads in MiXCR, keeping a single row per CDR3 protein. The repertoire includes over 150,000 distinct CDR3 sequences, approximately 6.2% of them detected once, and about 2.8% sits in the top ten. This clonotype showed up many times. Its antigen is not known. The sequenced sample was CD4+ T cells sorted from PBMCs, obtained on the day of the first yellow fever vaccination. The clonotype was recovered from a man between 18 and 29 years old who received the YFV17D yellow fever vaccine. V usage is TRBV12-3 or TRBV12-4 and J usage is TRBJ2-5, with D tentatively TRBD2 (7 bases). This CDR3 is CASSPPGRGGETQYF. The CDR3 DNA is TGTGCCAGCAGTCCTCCGGGCAGGGGAGGGGAGACCCAGTACTTC.